This T cell receptor (beta chain) was sequenced in a study of blood T cell repertoires in COVID-19. For the study at large: Nucleic acid was either cDNA or gDNA, and it came from T cells, B-cell-depleted T cells, or PBMCs.

Germline CDR1 SGHAT, CDR2 FQNNGV. This CDR3 contains 17 residues. V shed 2 bases, J shed 2 bases, and the junction held 10 bases outside the gene matches. Authors' processing steps: Cell counts per sample came from amplifying reference gene primers. Repertoires were generated with immunoSEQ multiplex PCR, while TCRdb's copy carries only in-frame clones and drops some. V, J and clone size are taken as reported in that table, and D and trimming were inferred from the DNA itself. Of 150,000 to 200,000 clones in the sample, approximately 88% were seen once. This rearrangement joins TRBV11-2 to TRBJ2-5, with 8 bases aligning to TRBD2. The sequence came from a woman of 80 years or more with active or convalescent COVID-19. The sample comprised peripheral blood. CDR3 DNA: TGTGCCAGCAGCTTATCCGGGGTAGCGGGGACTCAAGAGACCCAGTACTTC. This encodes CASSLSGVAGTQETQYF.